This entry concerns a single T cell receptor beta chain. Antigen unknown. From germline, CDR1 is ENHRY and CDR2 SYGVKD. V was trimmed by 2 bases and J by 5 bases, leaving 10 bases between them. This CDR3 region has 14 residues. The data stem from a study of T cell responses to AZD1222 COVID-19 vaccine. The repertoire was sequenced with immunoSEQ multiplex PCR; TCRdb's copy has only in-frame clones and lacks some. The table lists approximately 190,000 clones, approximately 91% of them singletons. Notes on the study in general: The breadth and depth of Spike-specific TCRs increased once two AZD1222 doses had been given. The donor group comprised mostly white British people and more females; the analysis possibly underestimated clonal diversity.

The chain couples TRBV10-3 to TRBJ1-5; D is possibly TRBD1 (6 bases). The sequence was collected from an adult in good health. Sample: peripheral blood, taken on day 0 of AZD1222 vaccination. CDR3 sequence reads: CAISERGADQPQHF. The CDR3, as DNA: TGTGCCATCAGTGAGAGGGGGGCGGATCAGCCCCAGCATTTT.